This T cell receptor beta chain appears in the sequencing data of a study of brain metastases from non-small cell lung cancer. Profiled with immunoSEQ multiplex PCR; TCRdb holds only in-frame clones, not every one. The repertoire holds approximately 4,400 clones, about 80% seen once, with less than 9.5% in the top ten. V lost 3 bases, J lost 0 bases, and 9 bases lay in between. Germline V lookup: CDR1 SQVTM, CDR2 ANQGSEA. The CDR3 loop spans 14 amino acids. Broader study findings: TCR repertoires overlapped largely between brain metastases and matched primaries. Expanded T-cell clones appeared in approximately 64% of brain metastases over primaries. T-cell infiltration was lower in brain metastases than primaries (P < 0.001).

Regarding this clone: Its antigen is not known.

Sequenced: primary lung tumor tissue. This sequence joins TRBV29-1 and TRBJ1-3; D is ambiguous. The receptor was derived from a donor at least 40 years old with non-small cell lung cancer. CDR3 nucleotide sequence: TGCAGCGTTGAGAGTGGATTCTCTGGAAACACCATATATTTT. Amino acid sequence: CSVESGFSGNTIYF.